This T cell receptor (beta chain) emerged from a study of T cells after yellow fever vaccination. Losses at the gene ends were 5 bases for V and 0 bases for J; bases not matched to a gene: 6. This CDR3 is 16 amino acids long. A few counts support this clonotype. Its antigen is unidentified. Points from the study as a whole: Overall, a small share of clonotypes was seen in both CD4 and CD8 compartments. When the response was secondary, it was weaker but reached its peak faster, day 5 versus 15. The study re-detected most primary-vaccination clones after the booster (approximately 96% CD4, 88% CD8).

The authors made TCR cDNA by 5'RACE template switching, adding a universal primer site and UMIs. MiXCR was run by TCRdb on the 5' RACE reads, yielding one entry per CDR3 protein. The sample has more than 350,000 distinct CDR3 sequences; 11% are singletons. This receptor was obtained from a man aged 18-30 years who received the YFV17D yellow fever vaccine. Sequences were derived from PBMCs, sampled on the day of the first yellow fever vaccination. The V gene is TRBV12-3 or TRBV12-4, the J gene TRBJ2-3, with 9 bases identical to TRBD2. CDR3 sequence reads: CASSGTSSSSTDTQYF. CDR3 DNA: TGTGCCAGCAGTGGGACTAGCAGTTCTAGCACAGATACGCAGTATTTT.